Listed below are T cell receptor beta chains from one sample, sequenced in a study of blood T cell repertoires in COVID-19. Clones were read by immunoSEQ multiplex PCR, and TCRdb kept only the in-frame ones, dropping some. The sample yields about 380,000 clones, 81% seen once. The sequencing sample was made of peripheral blood. All receptors derive from a human donor with acute or convalescent COVID-19. The donor label of this sample is uncertain. Both conserved end residues are part of each CDR3.

V gene	J gene	CDR3 protein
TRBV18	TRBJ1-4	CASSPPFRVQEKLFF
TRBV19	TRBJ1-6	CASSISDRADSPLHF
TRBV7-8	TRBJ1-3	CASSLTTIGFSGNTIYF
TRBV19	TRBJ2-7	CASSRGHSLVYEQYF
TRBV11-2	TRBJ1-1	CASSPIDRAEAFF
TRBV29-1	TRBJ2-1	CSAKGLTYNEQFF
TRBV19	TRBJ2-5	CASSFGGGTQYF
TRBV5-1	TRBJ2-1	CASYREDSYNEQFF
TRBV18	TRBJ1-2	CASSDKAGYGYTF
TRBV2	TRBJ2-6	CASRVRGTVAGANVLTF
TRBV5-1	TRBJ2-3	CASSLRPGGTDTQYF
TRBV30	TRBJ1-2	CAWSRTGYGYTF
TRBV9	TRBJ2-3	CASSVDPTVSGGGSDTQYF
TRBV3-1/TRBV3-2	TRBJ2-3	CASSLLFTDTQYF
TRBV10-3	TRBJ1-1	CAIGRQANTEAFF
TRBV6-6	TRBJ1-1	CASEGQKNTEAFF
TRBV19	TRBJ2-1	CASSYLAGGPARQFF
TRBV5-1	TRBJ2-2	CASSLDAGGGAGELFF
TRBV4-1	TRBJ2-5	CASSQEVASGARETQYF
TRBV28	TRBJ1-4	CASSAPGTTNEKLFF
TRBV5-4	TRBJ1-1	CASSLRGGGTEAFF
TRBV5-8	TRBJ1-1	CASSPRNTEAFF
TRBV7-6	TRBJ1-1	CASSPRLHTEAFF
TRBV3-1/TRBV3-2	TRBJ2-2	CASRGTTLNTGELFF
TRBV5-1	TRBJ1-1	CASSLVPGENTEAFF
TRBV6-5	TRBJ1-5	CASTEGGGQPQHF
TRBV28	TRBJ1-1	CASSPGGAWTEAFF
TRBV6-5	TRBJ1-2	CASRTVYGYTF
TRBV9	TRBJ1-1	CASSGLGTKLSWDTEAFF
TRBV30	TRBJ1-5	CAWGFQGNQPQHF
TRBV15	TRBJ1-6	CATSRAVQGRSPLHF
TRBV28	TRBJ2-1	CASSPPLAGLKEQFF
TRBV4-1	TRBJ2-2	CASRFRISVNQNTGELFF
TRBV7-8	TRBJ1-5	CASSLQGDQPQHF
TRBV18	TRBJ2-4	CASSPAWASGKNIQYF
TRBV4-1	TRBJ2-1	CASSQGSAGTTYNEQFF
TRBV2	TRBJ2-1	CASRRTVAKEQFF
TRBV6-5	TRBJ1-1	CASIKQGNTEAFF
TRBV12-3/TRBV12-4	TRBJ1-2	CASSLMDRGGYTF
TRBV5-1	TRBJ2-6	CASSLAAGSGANVLTF
TRBV24-1	TRBJ2-3	CATSERTGGTDTQYF
TRBV4-1	TRBJ2-3	CASSRRGTSTDTQYF
TRBV6-6	TRBJ2-7	CASSYSGQRPYEQYF
TRBV24-1	TRBJ2-1	CATSDPSGHPNEQFF
TRBV30	TRBJ1-5	CAWSSGQGGQPQHF
TRBV5-1	TRBJ1-2	CASSLAVFNYGYTF
TRBV10-1	TRBJ2-7	CASSTDGNWYEQYF
TRBV7-2	TRBJ2-1	CASSSRGGLAPIGEQFF